This T cell receptor (beta chain) is from a study of blood T cell repertoires in COVID-19. As for the study in general: Some COVID-19 samples were acute and others convalescent; all came from the United States, Italy and Spain. Sources were T cells, B-cell-depleted T cells, or PBMCs; the material itself was cDNA or gDNA.

V was clipped by 6 bases and J by 0 bases, with 9 bases between them. The germline V gene has CDR1 MNHEY and CDR2 SVGAGI. CDR3 size: 14 residues. Repertoires were generated with immunoSEQ multiplex PCR, while TCRdb's copy carries only in-frame clones and drops some. This table holds about 300,000 clones, around nine tenths found once. The rearrangement joins TRBV6-5 to TRBJ1-3; no firm D call. The origin of this receptor is a man in his 70s with acute or convalescent COVID-19. Specimen: peripheral blood. CDR3 sequence: CASRTQSSGNTIYF. For the CDR3, the DNA is TGTGCCAGCAGGACTCAGAGCTCTGGAAACACCATATATTTT.